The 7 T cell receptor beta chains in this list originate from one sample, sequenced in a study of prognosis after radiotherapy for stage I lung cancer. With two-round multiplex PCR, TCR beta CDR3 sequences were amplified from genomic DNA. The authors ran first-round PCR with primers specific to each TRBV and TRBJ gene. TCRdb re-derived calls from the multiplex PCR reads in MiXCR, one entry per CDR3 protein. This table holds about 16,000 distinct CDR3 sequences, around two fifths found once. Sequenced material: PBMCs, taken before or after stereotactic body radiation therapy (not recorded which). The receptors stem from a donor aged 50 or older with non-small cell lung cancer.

CDR3 in amino acids: CASQENGRAGELFF. The CDR3 DNA reads as TGTGCCAGCCAGGAAAACGGTAGGGCCGGGGAGCTGTTTTTT. This sequence joins TRBV12-3 or TRBV12-4 and TRBJ2-2; no clear D. The ends were cut back, 8 bases at V and 6 bases at J, with 16 bases in the middle. This CDR3 is 14 amino acids long.

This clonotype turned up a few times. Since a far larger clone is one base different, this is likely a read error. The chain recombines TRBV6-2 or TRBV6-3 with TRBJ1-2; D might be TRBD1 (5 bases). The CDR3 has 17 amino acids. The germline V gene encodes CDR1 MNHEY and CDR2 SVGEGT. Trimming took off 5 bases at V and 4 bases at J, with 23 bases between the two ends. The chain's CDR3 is CASSPVGTATPSYGYTF. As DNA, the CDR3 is TGTGCCAGCAGTCCCGTCGGGACCGCTACACCAAGCTATGGCTACACCTTC.

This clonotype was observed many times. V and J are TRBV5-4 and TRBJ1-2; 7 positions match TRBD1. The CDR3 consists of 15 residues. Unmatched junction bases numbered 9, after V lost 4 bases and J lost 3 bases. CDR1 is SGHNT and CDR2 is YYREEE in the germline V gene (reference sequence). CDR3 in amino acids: CASSPYRQGDYGYTF. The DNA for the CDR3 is TGTGCCAGCAGCCCGTACCGACAGGGCGACTATGGCTACACCTTC.

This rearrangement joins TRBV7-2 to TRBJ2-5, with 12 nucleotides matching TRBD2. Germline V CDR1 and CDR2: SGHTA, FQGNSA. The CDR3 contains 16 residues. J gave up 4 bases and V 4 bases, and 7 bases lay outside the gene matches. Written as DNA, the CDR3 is TGTGCCAGCAGCTCATTCCTAGCGGGGGGGGGAGAGACCCAGTACTTC. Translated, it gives CASSSFLAGGGETQYF.

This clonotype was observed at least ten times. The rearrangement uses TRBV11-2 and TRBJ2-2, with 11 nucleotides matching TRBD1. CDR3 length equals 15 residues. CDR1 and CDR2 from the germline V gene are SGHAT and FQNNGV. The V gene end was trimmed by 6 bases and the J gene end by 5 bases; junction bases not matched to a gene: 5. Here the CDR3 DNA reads TGTGCCAGCAGTCCGGGACAGGGGGAAACCGGGGAGCTGTTTTTT. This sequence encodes CASSPGQGETGELFF.

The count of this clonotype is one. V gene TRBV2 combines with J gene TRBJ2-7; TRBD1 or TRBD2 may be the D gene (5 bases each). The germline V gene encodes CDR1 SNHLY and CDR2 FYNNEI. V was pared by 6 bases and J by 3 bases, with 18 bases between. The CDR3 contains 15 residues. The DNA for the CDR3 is TGTGCCAGCAGCGGGGCCGTGGACACGATCTACGAGCAGTACTTC. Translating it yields CASSGAVDTIYEQYF.

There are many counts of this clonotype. The CDR3 protein is CASSHSTDTQYF. The CDR3 DNA is TGTGCCAGCAGCCACTCAACAGATACGCAGTATTTT. This sequence joins TRBV5-5 and TRBJ2-3, with D unresolved. CDR3 length equals 12 residues. The V end lost 4 bases, the J end lost 3 bases, and 6 bases lay between the germline ends. The germline gives CDR1 SGHKS, CDR2 YYEKEE (reference sequence).